This TCR beta chain was profiled in a study of blood T cell repertoires in COVID-19. Trimming took off 0 bases at V and 6 bases at J, with 17 bases between the two ends. CDR1 and CDR2 (germline): MNHEY, SVGAGI. This CDR3 spans 16 amino acids. Libraries were prepared by immunoSEQ multiplex PCR; TCRdb keeps only in-frame clonotypes and omits some of them. The repertoire holds under 95,000 clones, with around 86% as singletons. This receptor was obtained from a woman older than 75 with acute or convalescent COVID-19. The sequenced material came from peripheral blood. This rearrangement joins TRBV6-5 to TRBJ1-1; D possibly corresponds to TRBD1 (6 bases). The CDR3 nucleotides are TGTGCCAGCAGTTACTCATTTGTAGCACAGGGATCTGAAGCTTTCTTT. This codes for CASSYSFVAQGSEAFF.